A selection of T cell receptor beta chains follows, all from one sample in a study of Ad26.COV2.S vaccination and SARS-CoV-2 variants. Libraries were prepared by immunoSEQ multiplex PCR; TCRdb keeps only in-frame clonotypes and omits some of them. The sample has fewer than 600,000 clones, 80% to 90% seen once. This specimen was peripheral blood, taken in a trial of Ad26.COV2.S vaccine versus placebo. These receptor sequences come from a person aged 18-65 years who received the Ad26.COV2.S COVID-19 vaccine or a placebo. The CDR3 runs from the conserved cysteine through the conserved F or W. Fields, in order: J gene, V gene, clone size, D gene, CDR3 DNA, CDR3 protein. D genes are given only for firm matches. Clone size is stated in some rows and not others, as once, few, many or a class when expanded.

J: TRBJ2-7
V: TRBV28
size: .
D: TRBD1
DNA: TGTGCCAGCAGTTCGGTGGCCGGGACAGCTACCTACGAGCAGTACTTC
CDR3: CASSSVAGTATYEQYF

J: TRBJ2-7
V: TRBV27
size: .
D: .
DNA: TGTGCCAGCAGCGGGCCAACCCACGAGCAGTACTTC
CDR3: CASSGPTHEQYF

J: TRBJ2-1
V: TRBV28
size: once
D: .
DNA: TGTGCCAGCATCGGCGCCAGCTCCTACAATGAGCAGTTCTTC
CDR3: CASIGASSYNEQFF

J: TRBJ2-1
V: TRBV13
size: .
D: TRBD1
DNA: TGTGCCAGCAGCCAAGACAGGGTACCTGAGCAGTTCTTC
CDR3: CASSQDRVPEQFF

J: TRBJ2-3
V: TRBV18
size: .
D: .
DNA: TGTGCCAGCTCACCACCTCTAGACGGCACAGATACGCAGTATTTT
CDR3: CASSPPLDGTDTQYF

J: TRBJ1-4
V: TRBV2
size: .
D: .
DNA: TGTGCCAGCAGTGGTGGCAGGGGAGATGAAAAACTGTTTTTT
CDR3: CASSGGRGDEKLFF

J: TRBJ1-2
V: TRBV15
size: .
D: .
DNA: TGTGCCACCAGCAGAGAGGTAATCCCCAACTATGGCTACACCTTC
CDR3: CATSREVIPNYGYTF

J: TRBJ1-2
V: TRBV4-2
size: few
D: .
DNA: TGTGCCAGCAGGGCGGGCCTTAACTATGGCTACACCTTC
CDR3: CASRAGLNYGYTF

J: TRBJ1-2
V: TRBV9
size: .
D: .
DNA: TGTGCCAGCAGCGTAGACAGCCTCTATGGCTACACCTTC
CDR3: CASSVDSLYGYTF

J: TRBJ1-5
V: TRBV15
size: few
D: .
DNA: TGTGCCACCAGCAGGATGGGACCTAGCAATCAGCCCCAGCATTTT
CDR3: CATSRMGPSNQPQHF